The 24 T cell receptor beta chains reported below all come from one sample, sequenced in a study of cytomegalovirus exposure and HLA in healthy donors. The primer mix had 60 Vbeta and 13 Jbeta primers. Clones were read by immunoSEQ multiplex PCR, and TCRdb kept only the in-frame ones, dropping some. This repertoire shows tens of thousands of clones, roughly 82% found once; its top ten account for over 9.5%. Sequencing used PBMCs. The receptor set was obtained from a woman younger than 35 in good health and CMV-seropositive.

The chain links TRBV29-1 to TRBJ2-1, with D tentatively TRBD2 (5 bases). Trimming stripped 7 bases from V and 7 bases from J, with 20 bases between. Germline CDR1 and CDR2: SQVTM and ANQGSEA. CDR3 size: 14 residues. The CDR3 loop is CSALSPGVKNEQFF. CDR3 bases: TGCAGCGCTCTCTCTCCCGGGGTCAAGAATGAGCAGTTCTTC.

This chain joins TRBV10-3 and TRBJ1-2; 7 bases fit TRBD1. Germline loops: CDR1 ENHRY, CDR2 SYGVKD. Trimming removed 9 bases from V and 7 bases from J; junction bases left unmatched: 11. The CDR3 loop spans 13 amino acids. The CDR3 protein is CAMSHEGGIGYTF. As DNA, the CDR3 is TGTGCCATGAGCCATGAAGGGGGCATTGGCTACACCTTC.

This chain joins TRBV11-2 and TRBJ1-1; D is possibly TRBD1 (5 bases). CDR1 SGHAT and CDR2 FQNNGV come from the germline V gene. Trimming left V 7 bases short and J 4 bases short, with 16 bases between. This CDR3 has 14 amino acids. The CDR3 protein is CASTPYPRATEAFF. The CDR3, as DNA: TGTGCCAGCACCCCCTACCCCAGGGCCACTGAAGCTTTCTTT.

V gene TRBV4-2 combines with J gene TRBJ2-7; 12 positions agree with TRBD2. The CDR3 has 15 residues. V dropped 4 bases and J dropped 4; count of bases not matched to a gene: 5. CDR1 LGHNA and CDR2 YNFKEQ come from the germline V gene. In DNA form, the CDR3 reads TGTGCCAGCAGCCCCCGACTAGCGGGGGAATACGAGCAGTACTTC. Protein product: CASSPRLAGEYEQYF.

This rearrangement joins TRBV27 to TRBJ2-1, with D perhaps TRBD2 (6 bases). Between the trimmed V and J ends, which lost 0 bases and 6 bases, there was a span of 6 bases. Germline assignment: CDR1 MNHEY and CDR2 SMNVEV (reference sequence). CDR3 length: 13 amino acids. CDR3 in amino acids: CASSLSGGNEQFF. CDR3 coding DNA: TGTGCCAGCAGTTTATCCGGGGGCAATGAGCAGTTCTTC.

This chain connects TRBV28 to TRBJ2-5; TRBD1 matches at 10 bases. The DNA end is a closer match to TRBJ2-7, so the J assignment may be wrong. This CDR3 region has 15 residues. CDR1 and CDR2 from the germline V gene are MDHEN and SYDVKM. CDR3 amino acids: CASSLRTGGSYEQYF. DNA of the CDR3: TGTGCCAGCAGTTTACGGACAGGGGGCTCCTACGAGCAGTACTTC.

This chain connects TRBV28 to TRBJ2-2; a weak D match, TRBD1 (6 bases). The germline gives CDR1 MDHEN, CDR2 SYDVKM. This CDR3 contains 14 residues. Trimming pared 6 bases from V and 7 bases from J, leaving 15 bases between. Here the CDR3 DNA reads TGTGCCAGCAGCCACTACAGGGTGAACGGGGAGCTGTTTTTT. Translating gives CASSHYRVNGELFF.

The genes are TRBV19 and TRBJ1-5; possible D gene TRBD1, 5 bases. Germline loops: CDR1 LNHDA, CDR2 SQIVND (reference sequence). This CDR3 spans 15 amino acids. Trimming removed 5 bases at V and 0 bases at J, with 11 bases between. The CDR3 region has the DNA TGTGCCAGTAGTTTTTACAGGCTTAGCAATCAGCCCCAGCATTTT. The encoded protein is CASSFYRLSNQPQHF.

The rearrangement joins TRBV5-1 to TRBJ2-7; D is unresolved. V was trimmed by 0 bases and J by 5 bases, leaving 3 bases between them. Germline V gene data show CDR1 as SGHRS and CDR2 as YFSETQ. The CDR3 loop spans 11 amino acids. The chain's CDR3 is CASSLADEQYF. In DNA, the CDR3 is TGCGCCAGCAGCTTGGCCGACGAGCAGTACTTC. Complete variable domain (other parts from reference TRBV5-1 and TRBJ2-7): KAGVTQTPRYLIKTRGQQVTLSCSPISGHRSVSWYQQTPGQGLQFLFEYFSETQRNKGNFPGRFSGRQFSNSRSEMNVSTLELGDSALYLCASSLADEQYFGPGTRLTVT.

The V gene is TRBV7-8, the J gene TRBJ2-1, with D uncertain. V dropped 1 base and J dropped 5 bases, with 15 bases sitting between them. CDR1 SGHVS and CDR2 FQNEAQ come from the germline V gene. The CDR3 spans 16 residues. CDR3 protein: CASSLGPMNSNNEQFF. The CDR3 nucleotides are TGTGCCAGCAGCTTAGGGCCTATGAATAGCAACAATGAGCAGTTCTTC.

The CDR3 DNA reads TGTGCCAGCAGGGACGGAGGTCAACAGTACTTC. It specifies CASRDGGQQYF. The rearrangement uses TRBV2 and TRBJ2-7; D may be TRBD2 (5 bases). Looked up from germline, CDR1 is SNHLY and CDR2 is FYNNEI. The CDR3 is made up of 11 amino acids. The V end lost 6 bases, the J end lost 10 bases, and 13 bases lay between the germline ends.

This clone occurred a few times. The chain links TRBV6-5 to TRBJ2-3, with D possibly TRBD1 on 5 matching bases. From germline, CDR1 is MNHEY and CDR2 SVGAGI. CDR3 length equals 15 residues. V was shortened by 4 bases and J by 3 bases, with 14 bases between the two germline ends. In DNA, the CDR3 is TGTGCCAGCAGTTCGAGGCAGGGATGGACAGATACGCAGTATTTT. Residues: CASSSRQGWTDTQYF.

The chain uses TRBV19 and TRBJ2-7, with D tentatively TRBD1 (6 bases). The V end was cut by 5 bases, the J end by 1 base, with 21 bases between. The germline V gene has CDR1 LNHDA and CDR2 SQIVND (reference sequence). This CDR3 is 17 amino acids long. The CDR3 sequence is CASSSLPTGTSSYEQYF. In nucleotides, the CDR3 is TGTGCCAGTAGTTCACTCCCCACCGGGACATCATCCTACGAGCAGTACTTC.

This clone turned up a few times. This chain connects TRBV28 to TRBJ1-1; perhaps TRBD1 as D (5 bases). Germline CDR1 MDHEN, CDR2 SYDVKM. Trimming took off 3 bases at V and 4 bases at J, with 9 bases between the two ends. This CDR3 comprises 13 residues. The DNA for the CDR3 is TGTGCCAGCAGTTTGTTGGGGGGCACTGAAGCTTTCTTT. Its translation is CASSLLGGTEAFF.

The rearrangement joins TRBV5-1 to TRBJ2-7, with 7 bases aligning to TRBD1. The CDR3 totals 15 residues. Germline V gene lookup returns CDR1 SGHRS and CDR2 YFSETQ. V dropped 4 bases and J dropped 6; count of bases not matched to a gene: 13. The CDR3 here is CASSTQGFTWGEQYF. Here the CDR3 DNA reads TGCGCCAGCAGCACACAGGGGTTTACTTGGGGCGAGCAGTACTTC.

The chain has TRBV27 and TRBJ2-5; a weak D match, TRBD2 (5 bases). There are 14 residues in the CDR3. The germline CDR1 and CDR2 sequences are MNHEY and SMNVEV (reference sequence). V gave up 5 bases and J gave up 4 bases, with 14 bases separating them. The CDR3 region is CASSLTSGPETQYF. The CDR3 nucleotides read TGTGCCAGCAGTCTAACTAGTGGGCCAGAGACCCAGTACTTC.

The chain is built from TRBV7-9 and TRBJ1-6, with D possibly matching TRBD1 (5 bases). Germline values: CDR1 SEHNR, CDR2 FQNEAQ (reference sequence). CDR3 length equals 16 residues. Trimming cost V 0 bases and J 10 bases, with 16 bases left between them. For the CDR3, the DNA is TGTGCCAGCAGCTTAGCAGGTTGGGGGGTAAGGTCACCCCTCCACTTT. This sequence encodes CASSLAGWGVRSPLHF.

The chain recombines TRBV21-1 with TRBJ2-2; the table names TRBD2, a call not compared with the DNA. TRBV21-1 is a pseudogene segment. This CDR3 has 18 amino acids. The chain's CDR3 is CASSPLRKSGDVTGELFF. CDR3 nucleotides: TGTGCCAGCAGCCCTCTGAGGAAGTCCGGCGATGTCACCGGGGAGCTGTTTTTT.

Turning to this clone: Within the sample, other DNA sequences also encode this same CDR3. V usage is TRBV29-1 and J usage is TRBJ2-1; 13 bases agree with TRBD2. The germline V gene encodes CDR1 SQVTM and CDR2 ANQGSEA. J was trimmed by 7 bases and V by 4 bases; bases with no gene match: 1. The CDR3 length is 13 residues. The CDR3 nucleotides read TGCAGCGTTGCGGGACTAGCGGGAAATGAGCAGTTCTTC. It translates to CSVAGLAGNEQFF.

A single count supports this clone. The chain joins TRBV7-2 to TRBJ2-1; 8 positions match TRBD2. CDR3 length: 16 residues. Trimming at V came to 1 base and at J to 8 bases, leaving 10 bases not matched to a gene. Germline CDR1 and CDR2: SGHTA and FQGNSA. The CDR3 region is CASSLVALAGFDEQFF. DNA of the CDR3: TGTGCCAGCAGCTTAGTTGCGTTAGCGGGATTCGATGAGCAGTTCTTC.

The chain has TRBV25-1 and TRBJ2-5, with 8 bases matching TRBD2. Germline loops: CDR1 MGHDK, CDR2 SYGVNS. V shed 5 bases, J shed 1 base, and the junction held 12 bases outside the gene matches. There are 17 residues in the CDR3. As DNA, the CDR3 is TGTGCCAGCAGTCATCGGGAGGGCCCCGGGCCCCAAGAGACCCAGTACTTC. As protein: CASSHREGPGPQETQYF.

V and J are TRBV28 and TRBJ2-7; D remains ambiguous. Trimming stripped 7 bases from V and 0 bases from J, with 13 bases between. The V gene's germline CDR1 is MDHEN and CDR2 SYDVKM. The CDR3 totals 14 residues. CDR3 amino acids: CASNQWARSYEQYF. CDR3 bases: TGTGCCAGCAACCAATGGGCCCGCTCCTACGAGCAGTACTTC.

V gene TRBV27 combines with J gene TRBJ2-7; TRBD1 agrees at 7 bases. The trim removed 2 bases at V and 3 bases at J, leaving 7 bases unmatched. This CDR3 is 15 amino acids long. The germline gives CDR1 MNHEY, CDR2 SMNVEV (reference sequence). Written as DNA, the CDR3 is TGTGCCAGCAGTTTAAAAGGGGCAGGGGGCTACGAGCAGTACTTC. This encodes CASSLKGAGGYEQYF.

The chain combines TRBV14 with TRBJ2-1; TRBD2 matches 10 bases. The CDR3 is 15 amino acids. Germline V gene sequence: CDR1 SGHDN, CDR2 FVKESK. The V and J ends lost 5 bases and 7 bases, in that order; junction bases with no gene match: 8. Here the CDR3 reads CASSYPAGGPNEQFF. In DNA, the CDR3 is TGTGCCAGCAGCTACCCAGCGGGAGGGCCGAATGAGCAGTTCTTC.